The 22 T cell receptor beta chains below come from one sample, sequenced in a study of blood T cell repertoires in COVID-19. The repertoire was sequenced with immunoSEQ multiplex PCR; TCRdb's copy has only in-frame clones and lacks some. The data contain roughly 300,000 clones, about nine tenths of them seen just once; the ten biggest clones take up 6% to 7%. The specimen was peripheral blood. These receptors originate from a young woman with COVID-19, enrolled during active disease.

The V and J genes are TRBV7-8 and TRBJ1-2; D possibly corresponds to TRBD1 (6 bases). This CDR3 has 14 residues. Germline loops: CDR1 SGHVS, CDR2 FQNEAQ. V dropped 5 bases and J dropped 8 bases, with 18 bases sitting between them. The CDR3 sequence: CASSAGQLRIGYTF. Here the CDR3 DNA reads TGTGCCAGCAGCGCTGGACAGCTACGTATCGGCTACACCTTC.

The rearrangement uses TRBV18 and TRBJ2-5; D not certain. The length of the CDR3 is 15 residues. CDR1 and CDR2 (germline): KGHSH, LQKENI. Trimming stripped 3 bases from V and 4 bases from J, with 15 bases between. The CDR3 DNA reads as TGTGCCAGCTCACCGTCTTTGGCGGAAGGAGAGACCCAGTACTTC. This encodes CASSPSLAEGETQYF.

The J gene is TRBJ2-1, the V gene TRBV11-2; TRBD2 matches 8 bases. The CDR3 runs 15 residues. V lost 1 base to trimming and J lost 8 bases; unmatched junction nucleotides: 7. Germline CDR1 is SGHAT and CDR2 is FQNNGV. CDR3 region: CASSLGTSSTDEQFF. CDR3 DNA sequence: TGTGCCAGCAGCTTAGGGACTAGCTCTACCGATGAGCAGTTCTTC.

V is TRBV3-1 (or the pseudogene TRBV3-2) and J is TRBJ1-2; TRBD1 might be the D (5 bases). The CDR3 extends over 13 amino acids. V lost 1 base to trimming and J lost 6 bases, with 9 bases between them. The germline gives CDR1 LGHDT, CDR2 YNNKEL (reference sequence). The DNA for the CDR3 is TGTGCCAGCAGCCAAGCAGGGATCGATGGCTACACCTTC. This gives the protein CASSQAGIDGYTF.

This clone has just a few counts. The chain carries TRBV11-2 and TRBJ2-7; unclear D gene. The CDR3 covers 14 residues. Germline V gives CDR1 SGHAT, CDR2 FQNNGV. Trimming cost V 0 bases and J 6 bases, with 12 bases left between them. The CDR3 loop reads CASSLDAGLSEQYF. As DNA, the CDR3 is TGTGCCAGCAGCTTAGACGCAGGCCTTTCCGAGCAGTACTTC. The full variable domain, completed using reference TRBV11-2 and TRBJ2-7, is EAGVAQSPRYKIIEKRQSVAFWCNPISGHATLYWYQQILGQGPKLLIQFQNNGVVDDSQLPKDRFSAERLKGVDSTLKIQPAKLEDSAVYLCASSLDAGLSEQYFGPGTRLTVT.

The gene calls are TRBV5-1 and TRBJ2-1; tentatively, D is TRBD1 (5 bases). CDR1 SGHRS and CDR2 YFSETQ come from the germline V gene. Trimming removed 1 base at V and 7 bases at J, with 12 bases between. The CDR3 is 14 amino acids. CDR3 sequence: CASSLNQGSNEQFF. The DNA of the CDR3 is TGCGCCAGCAGCTTGAACCAGGGATCGAATGAGCAGTTCTTC.

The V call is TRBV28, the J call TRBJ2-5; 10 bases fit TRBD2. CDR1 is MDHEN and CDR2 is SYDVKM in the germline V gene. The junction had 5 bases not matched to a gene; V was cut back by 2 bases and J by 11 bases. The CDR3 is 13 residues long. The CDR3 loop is CASSLRAGGPQYF. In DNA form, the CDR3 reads TGTGCCAGCAGTTTACGAGCGGGAGGGCCTCAGTACTTC.

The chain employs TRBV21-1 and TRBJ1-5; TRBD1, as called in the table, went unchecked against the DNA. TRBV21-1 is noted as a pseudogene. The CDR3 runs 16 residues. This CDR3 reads CASSKVGTNSNQPQHF. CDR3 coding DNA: TGTGCCAGCAGCAAAGTAGGGACAAATAGCAATCAGCCCCAGCATTTT.

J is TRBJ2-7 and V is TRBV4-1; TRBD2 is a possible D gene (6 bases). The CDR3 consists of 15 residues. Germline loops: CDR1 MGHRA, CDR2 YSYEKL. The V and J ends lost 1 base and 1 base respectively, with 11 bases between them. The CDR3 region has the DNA TGCGCCAGCAGCCAAGCGGTAGCGGCTTCCTACGAGCAGTACTTC. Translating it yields CASSQAVAASYEQYF.

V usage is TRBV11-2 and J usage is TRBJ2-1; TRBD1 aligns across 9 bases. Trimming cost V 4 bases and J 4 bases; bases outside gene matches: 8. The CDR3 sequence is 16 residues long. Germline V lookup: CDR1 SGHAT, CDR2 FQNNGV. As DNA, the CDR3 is TGTGCCAGCAGCTGGAGACCGGGACAGGGATACAATGAGCAGTTCTTC. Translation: CASSWRPGQGYNEQFF.

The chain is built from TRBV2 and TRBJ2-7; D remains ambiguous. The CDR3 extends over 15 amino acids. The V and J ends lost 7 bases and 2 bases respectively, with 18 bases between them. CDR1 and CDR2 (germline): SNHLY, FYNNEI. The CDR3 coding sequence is TGTGCCAGCAACCCGAGCATTCTCATGGCCTACGAGCAGTACTTC. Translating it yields CASNPSILMAYEQYF.

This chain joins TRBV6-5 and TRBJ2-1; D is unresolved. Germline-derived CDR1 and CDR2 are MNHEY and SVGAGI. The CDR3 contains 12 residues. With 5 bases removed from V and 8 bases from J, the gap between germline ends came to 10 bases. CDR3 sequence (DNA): TGTGCCAGCAGTCGAGTATCGGATGAGCAGTTCTTC. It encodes CASSRVSDEQFF.

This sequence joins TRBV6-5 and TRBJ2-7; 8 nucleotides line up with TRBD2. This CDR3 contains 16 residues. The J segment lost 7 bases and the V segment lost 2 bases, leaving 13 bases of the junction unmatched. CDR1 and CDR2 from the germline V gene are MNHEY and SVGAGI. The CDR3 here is CASSYDGGRRVGEQYF. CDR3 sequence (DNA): TGTGCCAGCAGTTACGACGGCGGGAGGAGGGTTGGTGAGCAGTACTTC.

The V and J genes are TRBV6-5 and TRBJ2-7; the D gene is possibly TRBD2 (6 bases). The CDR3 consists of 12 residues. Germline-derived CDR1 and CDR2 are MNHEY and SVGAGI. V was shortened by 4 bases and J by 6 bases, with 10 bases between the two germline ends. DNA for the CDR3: TGTGCCAGCAGTTCCACGGGAGTCGAGCAGTACTTC. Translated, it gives CASSSTGVEQYF.

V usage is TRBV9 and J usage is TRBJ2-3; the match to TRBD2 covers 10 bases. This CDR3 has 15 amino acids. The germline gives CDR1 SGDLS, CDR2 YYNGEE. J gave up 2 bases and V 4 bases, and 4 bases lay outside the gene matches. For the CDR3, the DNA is TGTGCCAGCAGCCCGACTAGCGGGTTCACAGATACGCAGTATTTT. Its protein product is CASSPTSGFTDTQYF.

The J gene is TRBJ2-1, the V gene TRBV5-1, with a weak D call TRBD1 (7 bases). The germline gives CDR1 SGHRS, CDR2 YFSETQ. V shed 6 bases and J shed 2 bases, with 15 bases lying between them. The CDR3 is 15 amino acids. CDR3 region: CASTRGALTYNEQFF. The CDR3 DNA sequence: TGCGCCAGCACCAGGGGGGCGTTAACCTACAATGAGCAGTTCTTC.

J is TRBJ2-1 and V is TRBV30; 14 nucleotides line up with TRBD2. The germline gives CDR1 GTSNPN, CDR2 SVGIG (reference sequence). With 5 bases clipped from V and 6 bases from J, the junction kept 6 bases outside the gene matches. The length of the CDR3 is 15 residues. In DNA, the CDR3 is TGTGCCTGGTCCTTGGGGACTAGCGGGAGCAATGAGCAGTTCTTC. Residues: CAWSLGTSGSNEQFF. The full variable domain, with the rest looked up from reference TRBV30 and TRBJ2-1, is SQTIHQWPATLVQPVGSPLSLECTVEGTSNPNLYWYRQAAGRGLQLLFYSVGIGQISSEVPQNLSASRPQDRQFILSSKKLLLSDSGFYLCAWSLGTSGSNEQFFGPGTRLTVL.

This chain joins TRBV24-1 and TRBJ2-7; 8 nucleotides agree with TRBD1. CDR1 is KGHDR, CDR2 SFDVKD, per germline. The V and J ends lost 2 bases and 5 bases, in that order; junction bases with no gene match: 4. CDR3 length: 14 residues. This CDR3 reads CATSDSGTGNEQYF. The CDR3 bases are TGTGCCACCAGTGATTCCGGGACAGGTAACGAGCAGTACTTC.

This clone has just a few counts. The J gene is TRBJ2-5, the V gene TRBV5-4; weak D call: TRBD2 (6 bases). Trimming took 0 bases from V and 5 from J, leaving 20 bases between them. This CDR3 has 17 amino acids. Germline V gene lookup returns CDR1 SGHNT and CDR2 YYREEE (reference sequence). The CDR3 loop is CASSLATSGWGGETQYF. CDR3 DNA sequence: TGTGCCAGCAGCTTGGCCACGAGCGGGTGGGGTGGGGAGACCCAGTACTTC.

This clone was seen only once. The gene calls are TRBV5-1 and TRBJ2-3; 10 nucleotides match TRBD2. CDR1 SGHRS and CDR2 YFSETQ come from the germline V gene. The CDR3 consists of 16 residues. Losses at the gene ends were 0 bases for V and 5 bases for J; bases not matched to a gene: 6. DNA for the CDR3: TGCGCCAGCAGCTTGGCTAGCGGGAGTTTAAGAGATACGCAGTATTTT. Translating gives CASSLASGSLRDTQYF.

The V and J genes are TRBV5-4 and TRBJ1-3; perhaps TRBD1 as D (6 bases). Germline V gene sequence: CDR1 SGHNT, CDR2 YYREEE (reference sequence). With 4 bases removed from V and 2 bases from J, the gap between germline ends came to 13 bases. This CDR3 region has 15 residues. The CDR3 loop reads CASSTPQGPGNTIYF. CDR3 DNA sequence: TGTGCCAGCAGCACTCCACAGGGACCTGGAAACACCATATATTTT.

CDR3 in amino acids: CASSLGQGKIGELFF. CDR3 coding DNA: TGCGCCAGCAGCTTGGGACAGGGGAAGATCGGGGAGCTGTTTTTT. This chain links TRBV5-1 with TRBJ2-2, with 8 bases fitting TRBD1. Germline CDR1 and CDR2: SGHRS and YFSETQ. This CDR3 is built from 15 residues. The V segment lost 0 bases and the J segment 7 bases; nucleotides outside the gene matches: 5.